Given below is one T cell receptor beta chain in context. Its antigen remains unidentified. This sample is drawn from a study of T cell responses to AZD1222 COVID-19 vaccine. Profiled with immunoSEQ multiplex PCR; TCRdb holds only in-frame clones, not every one. The data show 100,000 to 150,000 clones, approximately 90% seen once. Study outcomes and limitations: Reportedly, close to half of spike-specific TCRs are directed against unmutated variant regions. Clonal diversity may have been underestimated, and the donors were mostly white British, with more females than males. Recipients of AZD1222 seropositive at baseline numbered only 5 to 7.

Germline V gene sequence: CDR1 SGHRS, CDR2 YFSETQ. The length of the CDR3 is 11 residues. Between the trimmed V and J ends, which lost 4 bases and 6 bases, there was a span of 8 bases. The chain couples TRBV5-1 to TRBJ2-7, with D uncertain. This receptor was taken from an adult in good health. The sample consisted of peripheral blood, taken on day 0 of AZD1222 vaccination. CDR3 sequence reads: CASSLTFEQYF. The CDR3 DNA is TGCGCCAGCAGCCTCACGTTCGAGCAGTACTTC.